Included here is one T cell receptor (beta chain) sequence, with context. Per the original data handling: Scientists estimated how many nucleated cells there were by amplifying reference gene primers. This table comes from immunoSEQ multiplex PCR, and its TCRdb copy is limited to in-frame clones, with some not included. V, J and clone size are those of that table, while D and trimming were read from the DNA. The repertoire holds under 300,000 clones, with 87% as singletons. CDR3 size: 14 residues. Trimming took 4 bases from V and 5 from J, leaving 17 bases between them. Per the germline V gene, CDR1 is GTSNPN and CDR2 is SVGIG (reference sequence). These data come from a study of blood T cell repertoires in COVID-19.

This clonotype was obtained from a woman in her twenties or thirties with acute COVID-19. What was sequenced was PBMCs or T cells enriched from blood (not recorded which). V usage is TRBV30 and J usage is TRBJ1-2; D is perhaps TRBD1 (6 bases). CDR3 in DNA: TGTGCCTGGACCATTACAGGGATTGGGTATGGCTACACCTTC. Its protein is CAWTITGIGYGYTF.